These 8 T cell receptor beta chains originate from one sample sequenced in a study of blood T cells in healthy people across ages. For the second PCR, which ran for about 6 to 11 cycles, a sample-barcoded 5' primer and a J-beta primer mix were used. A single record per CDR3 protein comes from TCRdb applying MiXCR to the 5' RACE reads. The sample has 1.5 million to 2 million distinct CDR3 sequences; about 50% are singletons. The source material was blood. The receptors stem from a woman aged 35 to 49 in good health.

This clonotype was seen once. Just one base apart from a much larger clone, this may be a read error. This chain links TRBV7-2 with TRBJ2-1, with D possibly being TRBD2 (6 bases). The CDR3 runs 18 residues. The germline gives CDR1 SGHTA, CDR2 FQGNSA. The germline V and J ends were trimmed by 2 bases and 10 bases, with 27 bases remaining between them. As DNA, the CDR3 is TGTGCCAGCAGCTTAAATCCGATACAAAGTTGGAGGGGCGGGGAGCAGTTCTTC. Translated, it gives CASSLNPIQSWRGGEQFF.

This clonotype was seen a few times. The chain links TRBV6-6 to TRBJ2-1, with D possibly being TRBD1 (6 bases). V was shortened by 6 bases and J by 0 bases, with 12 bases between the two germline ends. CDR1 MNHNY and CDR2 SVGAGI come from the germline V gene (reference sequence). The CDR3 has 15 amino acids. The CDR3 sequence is CASRLQGGSYNEQFF. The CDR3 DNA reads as TGTGCCAGCAGATTACAGGGTGGCTCCTACAATGAGCAGTTCTTC.

The CDR3 loop is CASSPGQGPSGANVLTF. The CDR3 DNA is TGTGCCAGCAGCCCCGGACAGGGACCCTCTGGGGCCAACGTCCTGACTTTC. This chain joins TRBV6-2 or TRBV6-3 and TRBJ2-6; 8 bases align to TRBD1. The V gene's germline CDR1 is MNHEY and CDR2 SVGEGT. V shed 6 bases and J 0 bases; nucleotides not matched to a gene: 7. The CDR3 extends over 17 amino acids.

The CDR3 loop reads CATSRDNSNQPQHF. As DNA, the CDR3 is TGTGCCACCAGTCGAGACAATAGCAATCAGCCCCAGCATTTT. The chain links TRBV24-1 to TRBJ1-5; D is unclear. The ends were cut back, 6 bases at V and 0 bases at J, with 8 bases in the middle. Germline CDR1 reads KGHDR; CDR2 reads SFDVKD. This CDR3 contains 14 residues.

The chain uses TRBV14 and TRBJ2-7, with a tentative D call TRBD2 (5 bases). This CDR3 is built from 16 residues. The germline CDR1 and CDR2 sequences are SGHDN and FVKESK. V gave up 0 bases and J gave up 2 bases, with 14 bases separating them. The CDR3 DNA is TGTGCCAGCAGCCAAGATCAGAGGGAGTCCCCCTACGAGCAGTACTTC. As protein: CASSQDQRESPYEQYF.

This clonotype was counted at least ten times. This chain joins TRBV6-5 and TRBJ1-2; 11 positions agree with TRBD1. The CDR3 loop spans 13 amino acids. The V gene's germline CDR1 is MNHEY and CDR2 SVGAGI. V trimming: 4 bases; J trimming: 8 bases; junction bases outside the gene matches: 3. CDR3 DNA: TGTGCCAGCAGTTCCGGGACAGGGGGAGGCTACACCTTC. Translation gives CASSSGTGGGYTF.

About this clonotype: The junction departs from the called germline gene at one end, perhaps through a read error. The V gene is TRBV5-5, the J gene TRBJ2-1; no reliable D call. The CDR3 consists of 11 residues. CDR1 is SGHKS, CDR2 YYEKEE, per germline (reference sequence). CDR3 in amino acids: CVSSYYNEQFF. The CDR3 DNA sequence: TGTGTCAGCAGCTACTACAATGAGCAGTTCTTC.

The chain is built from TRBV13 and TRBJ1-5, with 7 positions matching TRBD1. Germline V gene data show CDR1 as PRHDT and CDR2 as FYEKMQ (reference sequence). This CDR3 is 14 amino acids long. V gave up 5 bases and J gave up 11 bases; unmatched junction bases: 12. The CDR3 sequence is CASSRGTVVLTQHF. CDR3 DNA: TGTGCCAGCAGCCGAGGGACAGTCGTTTTGACCCAGCATTTT.